Listed below are T cell receptor beta chains from one sample, sequenced in a study of CD8+CD57+ T cells in acquired aplastic anemia. Each CDR3 protein is one row after TCRdb ran MiXCR on the reads. Among around 150,000 distinct CDR3 sequences listed, roughly 50% were seen once. The sample comprised sorted CD4+, CD8+, or CD8+CD57+ T cells (not recorded which) from PBMCs. These receptor sequences come from a human donor with aplastic anemia. Each CDR3 is given with its conserved first and last residue. A D gene is named only where the DNA matches it firmly. Expanded clones are given a class, and other clones once, few, many or no size at all.

TRBJ1-6 | - | - | TRBV5-8 | 14 | CASSLEGGNSPLHF | TGTGCCAGCAGCTTGGAAGGCGGTAATTCACCGCTCCACTTT
TRBJ2-7 | TRBD2 | many | TRBV2 | 17 | CARDPGLAGGPGNEQYF | TGTGCCAGAGATCCGGGACTAGCGGGAGGGCCGGGGAACGAGCAGTACTTC
TRBJ2-5 | TRBD2 | - | TRBV6-9 | 16 | CASSYILAGRQETQYF | TGTGCCAGCAGTTATATACTAGCGGGCCGGCAAGAGACCCAGTACTTC
TRBJ2-3 | - | - | TRBV10-3 | 13 | CAISEALTDTQYF | TGTGCCATCAGTGAGGCCCTAACAGATACGCAGTATTTT
TRBJ2-3 | - | few | TRBV24-1 | 15 | CATSETAGSTDTQYF | TGTGCCACCAGTGAGACAGCGGGCAGCACAGATACGCAGTATTTT
TRBJ2-7 | - | - | TRBV9 | 15 | CASSDRAAVSYEQYF | TGTGCCAGCAGCGACAGGGCGGCCGTCTCCTACGAGCAGTACTTC
TRBJ2-1 | TRBD2 | once | TRBV27 | 17 | CASSLSVGGGPYNEQFF | TGTGCCAGCAGTTTATCAGTGGGCGGGGGGCCCTACAATGAGCAGTTCTTC
TRBJ2-3 | TRBD1 | - | TRBV20-1 | 14 | CSATGTGGTDTQYF | TGCAGTGCCACCGGGACAGGGGGCACAGATACGCAGTATTTT
TRBJ1-4 | TRBD1 | - | TRBV7-9 | 11 | CASSGDSRLFF | TGTGCCAGCAGCGGGGACAGTAGACTGTTTTTT
TRBJ2-7 | TRBD1 | - | TRBV29-1 | 11 | CRGTGHDEQYF | TGCAGAGGGACAGGGCACGACGAGCAGTACTTC
TRBJ2-2 | - | many | TRBV6-5 | 12 | CASSYGTGELFF | TGTGCCAGCAGTTACGGCACCGGGGAGCTGTTTTTT
TRBJ1-2 | TRBD1 | many | TRBV9 | 16 | CASSMGDRGLRNGYTF | TGTGCCAGCAGCATGGGGGACAGGGGGCTTCGGAATGGCTACACCTTC
TRBJ2-2 | TRBD2 | - | TRBV2 | 17 | CASSEATSGSNTGELFF | TGTGCCAGCAGTGAAGCAACTAGCGGATCGAACACCGGGGAGCTGTTTTTT
TRBJ1-1 | TRBD1 | - | TRBV9 | 14 | CASSVVGGSTEAFF | TGTGCCAGCAGCGTAGTAGGGGGCTCGACTGAAGCTTTCTTT
TRBJ2-3 | TRBD2 | few | TRBV7-6 | 15 | CASSLAGTSWDTQYF | TGTGCCAGCAGCTTAGCGGGGACTAGTTGGGATACGCAGTATTTT
TRBJ2-7 | - | - | TRBV29-1 | 12 | CSWRGQPYEQYF | TGCAGCTGGAGGGGACAGCCCTACGAGCAGTACTTC
TRBJ2-3 | - | - | TRBV7-6 | 15 | CASNPAGSPADTQYF | TGTGCCAGCAACCCCGCCGGGAGTCCTGCAGATACGCAGTATTTT
TRBJ1-2 | - | many | TRBV19 | 16 | CASSNSVRASNYGYTF | TGTGCCAGTAGTAACTCAGTGAGGGCCAGTAACTATGGCTACACCTTC
TRBJ1-4 | TRBD1 | many | TRBV6-1 | 18 | CASSPLRDRIASNEKLFF | TGTGCCAGCAGTCCCCTCCGGGACAGAATCGCGTCTAATGAAAAACTGTTTTTT
TRBJ2-7 | TRBD2 | many | TRBV7-3 | 15 | CASSLGGSASYEQYF | TGTGCCAGCAGCTTAGGCGGGAGTGCCTCCTACGAGCAGTACTTC
TRBJ2-5 | TRBD1 | - | TRBV10-1 | 15 | CASSEGQGPQETQYF | TGCGCCAGCAGTGAGGGACAGGGACCACAAGAGACCCAGTACTTC
TRBJ2-7 | - | - | TRBV6-5 | 17 | CASSYSPAGLTTYEQYF | TGTGCCAGCAGTTACTCCCCAGCGGGTCTGACGACCTACGAGCAGTACTTC
TRBJ1-6 | TRBD1 | - | TRBV5-1 | 16 | CASSPGQGSYNSPLHF | TGCGCCAGCAGCCCGGGACAGGGCTCCTATAATTCACCCCTCCACTTT
TRBJ2-2 | - | - | TRBV7-6 | 10 | CASSLGGLFF | TGTGCCAGCAGCTTAGGGGGGCTGTTTTTT
TRBJ2-7 | TRBD1 | - | TRBV20-1 | 16 | CSASTPTGGNSYEQYF | TGCAGTGCTAGCACCCCCACAGGGGGCAACTCCTACGAGCAGTACTTC
TRBJ2-7 | - | many | TRBV30 | 12 | CAWSVGPYEQYF | TGTGCCTGGAGTGTTGGCCCCTACGAGCAGTACTTC
TRBJ1-6 | TRBD1 | many | TRBV7-2 | 14 | CASSPDRDSSPLHF | TGTGCCAGCAGCCCGGACAGGGATAGTTCACCCCTCCACTTT
TRBJ1-1 | - | - | TRBV10-3 | 17 | CASSLVFNGGRNTEAFF | TGTGCCAGCAGTTTAGTGTTCAATGGGGGCCGGAACACTGAAGCTTTCTTT
TRBJ2-5 | - | - | TRBV2 | 14 | CASSRLGAGETQYF | TGTGCCAGCAGTAGACTAGGGGCCGGGGAGACCCAGTACTTC
TRBJ2-3 | TRBD2 | many | TRBV15 | 16 | CATSSYGTSDTDTQYF | TGTGCCACCAGCTCCTACGGGACTAGCGACACAGATACGCAGTATTTT
TRBJ1-1 | - | - | TRBV11-3 | 16 | CASSSIWMGGFQEAFF | TGTGCCAGCAGCTCCATCTGGATGGGAGGGTTTCAGGAAGCTTTCTTT
TRBJ1-5 | TRBD1 | few | TRBV27 | 14 | CASGLGGGNQPQHF | TGTGCCAGCGGACTAGGGGGCGGGAATCAGCCCCAGCATTTT
TRBJ2-2 | - | - | TRBV4-2 | 17 | CASSQFVLSTNTGELFF | TGTGCCAGCAGCCAATTCGTCTTGTCTACCAACACCGGGGAGCTGTTTTTT
TRBJ1-5 | - | once | TRBV2 | 14 | CASSPTNSNQPQHF | TGTGCCAGCAGTCCGACTAATAGCAATCAGCCCCAGCATTTT
TRBJ2-1 | - | - | TRBV9 | 14 | CASSVGPGVAEQFF | TGTGCCAGCAGCGTAGGTCCTGGGGTTGCTGAGCAGTTCTTC
TRBJ2-7 | - | - | TRBV2 | 13 | CASTLTESCEQYF | TGTGCCAGCACTTTAACAGAGTCCTGCGAGCAGTACTTC
TRBJ2-5 | TRBD1 | - | TRBV7-8 | 14 | CASSARQGAETQYF | TGTGCCAGCAGCGCCAGGCAGGGGGCAGAGACCCAGTACTTC
TRBJ1-2 | - | - | TRBV10-3 | 14 | CAISVSGYKDGYTF | TGTGCCATCAGTGTTTCGGGTTATAAGGATGGCTACACCTTC
TRBJ1-5 | - | many | TRBV20-1 | 14 | CSARGGPSNQPQHF | TGCAGTGCTAGAGGGGGACCCAGCAATCAGCCCCAGCATTTT
TRBJ2-3 | - | - | TRBV29-1 | 13 | CSERVRGSDTQYF | TGCAGCGAAAGGGTCCGGGGTAGTGATACGCAGTATTTT
TRBJ1-1 | - | many | TRBV9 | 12 | CASSVQGAEAFF | TGTGCCAGCAGCGTACAGGGAGCCGAAGCTTTCTTT
TRBJ1-2 | - | - | TRBV10-3 | 17 | CAIRIYGTHNSNYGYTF | TGTGCCATCAGGATCTACGGGACACATAATAGCAACTATGGCTACACCTTC
TRBJ2-7 | TRBD2 | - | TRBV24-1 | 13 | CATSPSGLYEQYF | TGTGCCACCAGCCCTAGCGGTCTGTACGAGCAGTACTTC
TRBJ2-7 | - | many | TRBV2 | 13 | CASSDGGRYEQYF | TGTGCCAGCAGTGACGGGGGTAGGTACGAGCAGTACTTC
TRBJ2-3 | - | - | TRBV20-1 | 14 | CSASPRVFTDTQYF | TGCAGTGCTAGCCCCCGAGTTTTCACAGATACGCAGTATTTT
TRBJ2-7 | - | - | TRBV7-2 | 12 | CASGANNYEQYF | TGTGCCAGCGGCGCGAACAACTACGAGCAGTACTTC
TRBJ2-7 | TRBD1 | - | TRBV19 | 14 | CASSQGTARGEQYF | TGTGCCAGCAGCCAGGGGACAGCGAGGGGAGAGCAGTACTTC
TRBJ2-7 | - | - | TRBV3-1 | 15 | CASSQAWVGFREQYF | TGTGCCAGCAGCCAAGCTTGGGTAGGGTTCCGCGAGCAGTACTTC
TRBJ2-5 | TRBD2 | - | TRBV20-1 | 12 | CSAAGSGKTQYF | TGCAGTGCAGCAGGTAGCGGGAAGACCCAGTACTTC
TRBJ2-6 | - | - | TRBV14 | 14 | CASSSFSGANVLTF | TGTGCCAGCAGCTCATTCTCTGGGGCCAACGTCCTGACTTTC
TRBJ2-3 | - | many | TRBV7-6 | 15 | CASSLDTGATDTQYF | TGTGCCAGCAGCTTAGATACGGGAGCCACAGATACGCAGTATTTT
TRBJ2-3 | TRBD1 | - | TRBV29-1 | 15 | CSVEKGDRAPDTQYF | TGCAGCGTTGAGAAGGGGGACAGGGCCCCAGATACGCAGTATTTT
TRBJ1-1 | TRBD1 | - | TRBV7-8 | 16 | CASSSGVGTGNTEAFF | TGTGCCAGCAGCTCGGGGGTCGGGACAGGGAACACTGAAGCTTTCTTT
TRBJ1-1 | TRBD1 | - | TRBV2 | 13 | CASSRQGFTEAFF | TGTGCCAGCAGTCGACAGGGGTTCACTGAAGCTTTCTTT
TRBJ2-5 | - | - | TRBV6-1 | 14 | CASSDREGRETQYF | TGTGCCAGCAGTGACCGGGAAGGTCGAGAGACCCAGTACTTC